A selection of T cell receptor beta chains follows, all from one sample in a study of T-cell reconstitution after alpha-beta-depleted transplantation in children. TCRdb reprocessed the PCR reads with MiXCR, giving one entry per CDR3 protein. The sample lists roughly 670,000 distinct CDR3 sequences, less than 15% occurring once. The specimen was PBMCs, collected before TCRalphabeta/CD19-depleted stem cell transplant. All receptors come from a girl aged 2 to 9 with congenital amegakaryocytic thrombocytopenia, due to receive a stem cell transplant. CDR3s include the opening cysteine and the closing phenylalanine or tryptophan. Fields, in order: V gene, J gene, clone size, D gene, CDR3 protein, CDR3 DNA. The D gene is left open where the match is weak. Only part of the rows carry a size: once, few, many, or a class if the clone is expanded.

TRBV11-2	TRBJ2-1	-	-	CASSSTHSYNEQFF	TGTGCCAGCAGCTCGACTCACTCCTACAATGAGCAGTTCTTC
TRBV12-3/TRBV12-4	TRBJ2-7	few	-	CASSFRGGPLGYEQYF	TGTGCCAGCAGTTTCCGTGGGGGTCCTTTGGGGTACGAGCAGTACTTC
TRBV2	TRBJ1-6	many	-	CASRRWSPLHF	TGTGCCAGCAGACGATGGTCACCCCTCCACTTT
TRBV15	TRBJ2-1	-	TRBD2	CATSRGSGSRIAEQFF	TGTGCCACCAGCAGAGGTAGCGGGAGCAGGATCGCTGAGCAGTTCTTC
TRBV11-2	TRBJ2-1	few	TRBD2	CASSLELATHYYF	TGTGCCAGCAGCTTAGAACTAGCGACCCACTATTACTTC
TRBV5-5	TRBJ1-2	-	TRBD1	CASRPSPGTGSPYGYTF	TGTGCCAGCAGACCTTCTCCTGGGACAGGGTCCCCTTATGGCTACACCTTC
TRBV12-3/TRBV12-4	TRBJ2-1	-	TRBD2	CASSLGGLARNEQFF	TGTGCCAGCAGTTTAGGGGGACTAGCCCGCAATGAGCAGTTCTTC
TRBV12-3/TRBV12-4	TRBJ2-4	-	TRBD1	CASSPGQAVIQYF	TGTGCCAGCAGTCCGGGACAGGCCGTAATTCAGTACTTC
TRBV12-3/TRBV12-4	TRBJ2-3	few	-	CASSLAPGGGTDTQYF	TGTGCCAGCAGTTTAGCGCCCGGAGGGGGCACAGATACGCAGTATTTT
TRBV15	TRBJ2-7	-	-	CATSMMGVLFYEQYF	TGTGCCACCAGCATGATGGGGGTTCTCTTTTACGAGCAGTACTTC
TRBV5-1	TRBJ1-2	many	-	CASTSFRQLGSQSNYGYTF	TGCGCCAGCACCTCATTTCGCCAGCTGGGCAGCCAATCTAACTATGGCTACACCTTC
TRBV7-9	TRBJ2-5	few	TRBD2	CASSLGRTSGDQETQYF	TGTGCCAGCAGCTTAGGCCGGACTAGCGGAGACCAAGAGACCCAGTACTTC
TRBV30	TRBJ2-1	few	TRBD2	CAWSALAWYNEQFF	TGTGCCTGGAGTGCACTAGCGTGGTACAATGAGCAGTTCTTC
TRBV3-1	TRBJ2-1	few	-	CASSQEWGMDEQFF	TGTGCCAGCAGCCAAGAATGGGGTATGGATGAGCAGTTCTTC
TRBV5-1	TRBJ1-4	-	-	CASSPDATGTPEKLFF	TGCGCCAGCAGCCCGGACGCTACAGGAACACCCGAAAAACTGTTTTTT
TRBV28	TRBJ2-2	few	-	CASSFRGRAAGELFF	TGTGCCAGCAGTTTTAGGGGGAGGGCCGCCGGGGAGCTGTTTTTT
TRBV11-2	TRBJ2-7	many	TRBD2	CASSYDGLAERWSTYEQYF	TGTGCCAGCAGCTACGACGGACTAGCTGAGAGATGGTCCACCTACGAGCAGTACTTC
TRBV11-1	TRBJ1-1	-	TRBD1	CVSSTVGTGMNTEAFF	TGTGTCAGCAGCACAGTGGGGACAGGTATGAACACTGAAGCTTTCTTT
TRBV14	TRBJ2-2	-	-	CASSQRIGASVDNTGELFF	TGTGCCAGCAGCCAACGGATTGGGGCTAGCGTAGATAACACCGGGGAGCTGTTTTTT
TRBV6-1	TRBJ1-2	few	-	CASSEQGFYGYTF	TGTGCCAGCAGTGAACAGGGATTCTATGGCTACACCTTC
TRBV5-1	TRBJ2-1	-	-	CASSLSRQYNEQFF	TGCGCCAGCAGCTTGTCGAGACAGTACAATGAGCAGTTCTTC
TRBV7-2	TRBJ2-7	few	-	CASSLAQGGHYEQYF	TGTGCCAGCAGCTTAGCCCAGGGGGGTCACTACGAGCAGTACTTC
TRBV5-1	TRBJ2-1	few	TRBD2	CASSFGSGRYNEQFF	TGCGCCAGCAGCTTTGGTAGCGGGAGGTACAATGAGCAGTTCTTC
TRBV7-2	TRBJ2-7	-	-	CASSLVDAELSEQYF	TGTGCCAGCAGCTTAGTGGACGCTGAACTCTCTGAGCAGTACTTC
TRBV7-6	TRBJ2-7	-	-	CASSLEGDASYEQYF	TGTGCCAGCAGTCTCGAAGGGGATGCCTCCTACGAGCAGTACTTC
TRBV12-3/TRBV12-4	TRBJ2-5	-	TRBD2	CASSLSGMRETQYF	TGTGCCAGCAGTTTGAGCGGGATGAGGGAGACCCAGTACTTC
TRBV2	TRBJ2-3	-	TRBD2	CASRMPAGTTRTDTQYF	TGTGCCAGCCGAATGCCCGCCGGGACTACCCGCACAGATACGCAGTATTTT
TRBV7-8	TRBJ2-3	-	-	CASSSPPVGSSGDTQYF	TGTGCCAGCAGCTCCCCCCCGGTTGGGTCCTCGGGGGATACGCAGTATTTT
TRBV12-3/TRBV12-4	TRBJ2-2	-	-	CASRRTLARTGGLFF	TGTGCCAGCAGACGAACCCTAGCCCGCACCGGGGGGCTGTTTTTT
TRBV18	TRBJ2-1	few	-	CASSLLPANYNEQFF	TGTGCCAGCTCATTGCTACCGGCGAACTACAATGAGCAGTTCTTC
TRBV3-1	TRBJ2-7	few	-	CASSQEYYEQYF	TGTGCCAGCAGCCAAGAATACTACGAGCAGTACTTC
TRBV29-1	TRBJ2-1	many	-	CSVEPVGVGEQFF	TGCAGCGTTGAACCTGTGGGAGTAGGGGAGCAGTTCTTC
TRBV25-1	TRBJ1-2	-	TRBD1	CASSESGQPLYGYTF	TGTGCCAGCAGTGAATCGGGACAGCCTCTTTATGGCTACACCTTC
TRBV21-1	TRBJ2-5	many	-	CASSQVAETQYF	TGTGCCAGCAGCCAAGTGGCAGAGACCCAGTACTTC
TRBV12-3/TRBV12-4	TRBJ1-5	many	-	CASSLGDKEHF	TGTGCCAGCAGTTTGGGGGACAAAGAGCATTTT
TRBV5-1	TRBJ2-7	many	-	CASSLEGSSYEQYF	TGCGCCAGCAGCTTGGAGGGGAGCTCCTACGAGCAGTACTTC
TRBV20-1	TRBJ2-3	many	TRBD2	CSARDGRAGDGADTQYF	TGCAGTGCTAGAGATGGGCGAGCGGGAGATGGTGCAGATACGCAGTATTTT
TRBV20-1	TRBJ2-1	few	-	CSGRGPSYNEQFF	TGCAGCGGTAGAGGGCCATCCTACAATGAGCAGTTCTTC
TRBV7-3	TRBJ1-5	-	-	CASSLMGPNQPQHF	TGTGCCAGCAGCTTAATGGGGCCCAATCAGCCCCAGCATTTT
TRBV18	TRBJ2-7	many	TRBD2	CASSSSWEGKPYEQYF	TGTGCCAGCTCATCCTCCTGGGAGGGAAAACCGTACGAGCAGTACTTC
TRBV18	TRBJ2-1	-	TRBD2	CASSPGGGLAGGPVNEQFF	TGTGCCAGCTCACCAGGCGGAGGTTTGGCGGGAGGGCCGGTAAATGAGCAGTTCTTC
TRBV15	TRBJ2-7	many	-	CATSGDSFYEQYF	TGTGCCACCAGCGGGGACTCCTTCTACGAGCAGTACTTC
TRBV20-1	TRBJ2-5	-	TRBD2	CSAGTSVAQYF	TGCAGTGCTGGGACTAGCGTGGCCCAGTACTTC
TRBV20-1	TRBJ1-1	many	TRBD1	CSARTGGDFEAFF	TGCAGTGCTAGAACAGGGGGCGACTTTGAAGCTTTCTTT
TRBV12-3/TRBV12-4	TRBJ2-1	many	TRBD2	CASSFPGGAPYNEQFF	TGTGCCAGCAGTTTCCCCGGGGGGGCACCCTACAATGAGCAGTTCTTC
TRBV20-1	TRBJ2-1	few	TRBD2	CSAQRLAGVYEQFF	TGCAGTGCTCAGAGACTAGCGGGAGTGTATGAGCAGTTCTTC
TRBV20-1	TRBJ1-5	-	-	CSARPTRLEAQHF	TGCAGTGCTCGCCCTACCCGTTTGGAGGCCCAGCATTTT
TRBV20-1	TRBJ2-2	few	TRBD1	CSGSGGSGGELFF	TGCAGTGGTTCAGGGGGCTCGGGCGGGGAGCTGTTTTTT
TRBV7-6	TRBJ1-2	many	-	CASSLWGIYGYTF	TGTGCCAGCAGCCTATGGGGGATCTATGGCTACACCTTC
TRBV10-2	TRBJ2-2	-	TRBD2	CASSDAGGPYTGELFF	TGCGCCAGCAGTGACGCGGGAGGGCCGTATACCGGGGAGCTGTTTTTT
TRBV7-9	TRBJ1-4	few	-	CASSKQTGFGEKLFF	TGTGCCAGCAGCAAACAGACAGGTTTTGGAGAAAAACTGTTTTTT
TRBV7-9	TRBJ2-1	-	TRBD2	CASSFGLAGFNEQFF	TGTGCCAGCAGCTTCGGACTAGCGGGATTCAATGAGCAGTTCTTC
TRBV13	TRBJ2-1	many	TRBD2	CASSPFAGGSSYNEQFF	TGTGCCAGCAGCCCCTTTGCCGGGGGGAGCTCCTACAATGAGCAGTTCTTC
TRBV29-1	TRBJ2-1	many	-	CSARGVAFRNNEQFF	TGCAGCGCACGGGGCGTGGCCTTTAGGAACAATGAGCAGTTCTTC
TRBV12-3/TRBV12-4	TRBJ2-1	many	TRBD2	CASDLAGGYNEQFF	TGTGCCAGTGACCTAGCGGGAGGTTACAATGAGCAGTTCTTC